These T cell receptor beta chains were read from a single sample in a study of T cell responses to AZD1222 COVID-19 vaccine. TCRdb's copy holds only in-frame clones and misses some; the assay was immunoSEQ multiplex PCR. This table has roughly 160,000 clones, around 94% appearing once. The material was peripheral blood, obtained on day 0 of AZD1222 vaccination. Receptor source: an adult in good health. The CDR3 runs from the conserved cysteine through the conserved F or W.

TRBV15	TRBJ2-7	CATSSEGLLRQSYEQYF
TRBV5-1	TRBJ1-3	CASSLAPLGPKGNTIYF
TRBV6-5	TRBJ1-1	CASSYSPGRMNTEAFF
TRBV23-1	TRBJ2-4	CASRQGLLAKNIQYF
TRBV27	TRBJ2-1	CASSSRDSYNEQFF
TRBV12-5	TRBJ2-1	CASGLDPRAGDSYNEQFF
TRBV2	TRBJ2-7	CASSSISYEQYF
TRBV9	TRBJ2-1	CASSPIAGGPTEQFF
TRBV3-1/TRBV3-2	TRBJ1-5	CASSTGSEPQHF
TRBV7-9	TRBJ1-5	CASSAGSVWADQPQHF
TRBV6-5	TRBJ1-2	CASSLPGYGYTF
TRBV2	TRBJ2-7	CASSVTHEQYF
TRBV6-5	TRBJ1-2	CASRVQRNYGYTF
TRBV27	TRBJ1-3	CASRRDAGNTIYF
TRBV5-4	TRBJ2-2	CASSSRATRANTGELFF
TRBV24-1	TRBJ2-6	CATSPEGPQNRGANVLTF
TRBV5-1	TRBJ1-3	CASSLDPVHSGNTIYF
TRBV21-1	TRBJ1-6	CASSKVGRISSPLHF
TRBV5-1	TRBJ2-1	CASSFERGRDEQFF
TRBV9	TRBJ1-3	CASSVDSVSGNTIYF
TRBV7-2	TRBJ2-7	CASSVPGRGSYEQYF
TRBV4-1	TRBJ2-2	CASSQGTDKNTGELFF
TRBV6-4	TRBJ2-3	CASSDSGQDTQYF
TRBV11-2	TRBJ2-7	CASSPRTSGGEQYF
TRBV9	TRBJ2-7	CASSVAGGRYEQYF
TRBV5-4	TRBJ2-7	CASSFLAGALPYEQYF
TRBV4-1	TRBJ2-7	CASSQGTPSAYEQYF
TRBV4-2	TRBJ1-1	CASRPGQGMNTEAFF
TRBV28	TRBJ2-7	CASRFGLAGEATLHEQYF